The 9 T cell receptor beta chains in this list originate from one sample, sequenced in a study of T cells in localized non-small cell lung cancer. The assay was immunoSEQ multiplex PCR, and TCRdb's table has in-frame clones only and misses some. The table has about 70,000 clones, 85% to 90% seen once. This material consisted of peripheral blood, taken before any cancer treatment. Receptor source: a male donor older than 55 with stage III squamous cell lung carcinoma.

The genes are TRBV6-6 and TRBJ1-6, with 9 bases matching TRBD1. This CDR3 is built from 13 residues. After removal of 7 bases from V and 6 bases from J, the junction contained 1 base not matched to a gene. Per germline, CDR1 MNHNY and CDR2 SVGAGI (reference sequence). The CDR3 protein is CASKGQGNSPLHF. The CDR3 nucleotides read TGTGCCAGCAAGGGACAGGGTAATTCACCCCTCCACTTT.

The chain uses TRBV6-1 and TRBJ1-5; D remains unclear. V was shortened by 6 bases and J by 6 bases, with 15 bases between the two germline ends. The CDR3 loop spans 14 amino acids. CDR1 is MNHNS and CDR2 is SASEGT in the germline V gene. DNA for the CDR3: TGTGCCAGCAGGACGTCGGGGATGGCTCAGCCCCAGCATTTT. Translated, it gives CASRTSGMAQPQHF.

The chain employs TRBV28 and TRBJ1-2; 7 bases line up with TRBD1. Looked up from germline, CDR1 is MDHEN and CDR2 is SYDVKM. With 0 bases clipped from V and 2 bases from J, the junction kept 3 bases outside the gene matches. The CDR3 length is 15 residues. The CDR3 DNA follows: TGTGCCAGCAGTTTATGGGGGACAGCAAACTATGGCTACACCTTC. Amino acid sequence: CASSLWGTANYGYTF.

This chain connects TRBV11-2 to TRBJ2-5; TRBD2 might be the D (7 bases). Germline V lookup: CDR1 SGHAT, CDR2 FQNNGV. This CDR3 region has 15 residues. The V end lost 5 bases, the J end lost 5 bases, and 18 bases lay between the germline ends. CDR3 protein: CASSPRGGPGETQYF. DNA of the CDR3: TGTGCCAGCAGCCCGAGGGGGGGCCCTGGGGAGACCCAGTACTTC. Full variable domain (remainder filled in from reference TRBV11-2 and TRBJ2-5): EAGVAQSPRYKIIEKRQSVAFWCNPISGHATLYWYQQILGQGPKLLIQFQNNGVVDDSQLPKDRFSAERLKGVDSTLKIQPAKLEDSAVYLCASSPRGGPGETQYFGPGTRLLVL.

V and J are TRBV19 and TRBJ1-5; 9 bases align to TRBD1. V shed 7 bases, J shed 6 bases, and the junction held 7 bases outside the gene matches. This CDR3 comprises 14 residues. Per germline, CDR1 LNHDA and CDR2 SQIVND (reference sequence). The CDR3 reads CASIGTGISQPQHF. CDR3 sequence (DNA): TGTGCCAGTATCGGGACAGGGATTTCTCAGCCCCAGCATTTT.

V usage is TRBV5-6 and J usage is TRBJ2-3, with D unclear. Germline CDR1 SGHDT, CDR2 YYEEEE. CDR3 length equals 13 residues. V was clipped by 1 base and J by 1 base, with 4 bases between them. The DNA for the CDR3 is TGTGCCAGCAGCTTGACAGGCACAGATACGCAGTATTTT. This sequence encodes CASSLTGTDTQYF.

This clone was detected only a few times. This sequence joins TRBV5-4 and TRBJ1-6; 8 bases align to TRBD1. Looked up from germline, CDR1 is SGHNT and CDR2 is YYREEE (reference sequence). This CDR3 contains 15 residues. Germline trimming cut 4 bases from V and 4 bases from J; bases unmatched to any gene: 4. The CDR3 DNA reads as TGTGCCAGCAGCCCGCGACAGGGGTATAATTCACCCCTCCACTTT. Encoded protein: CASSPRQGYNSPLHF.

J is TRBJ1-2 and V is TRBV5-6; the D is unclear. Trimming shortened V by 4 bases and J by 0 bases, and 7 bases separated the two germline ends. CDR1 is SGHDT and CDR2 is YYEEEE in the germline V gene. The CDR3 totals 13 residues. For the CDR3, the DNA is TGTGCCAGCAGCCCCGGTTCTAACTATGGCTACACCTTC. This codes for CASSPGSNYGYTF.

The genes are TRBV5-4 and TRBJ2-5, with D possibly being TRBD1 (6 bases). The CDR3 has 14 residues. Trimming pared 4 bases from V and 0 bases from J, leaving 10 bases between. Germline values: CDR1 SGHNT, CDR2 YYREEE (reference sequence). The chain's CDR3 is CASSMGQYQETQYF. The CDR3 nucleotides read TGTGCCAGCAGCATGGGACAATACCAAGAGACCCAGTACTTC.